This TCR beta chain was documented in a study of blood T cell repertoires in COVID-19. The wider study: Specimens from acute and convalescent COVID-19 originated in the United States, Italy and Spain. T cells, B-cell-depleted T cells, or PBMCs supplied cDNA or gDNA.

Germline assignment: CDR1 WNHNN and CDR2 SYGVQD (reference sequence). CDR3 length equals 13 residues. With 3 bases removed from V and 4 bases from J, the gap between germline ends came to 6 bases. Repertoires were generated with immunoSEQ multiplex PCR, while TCRdb's copy carries only in-frame clones and drops some. Here the sample spans over 150,000 clones, over 80% being singletons. Seattle enrolled patients during active infection and tracked them longitudinally. The rearrangement uses TRBV10-1 and TRBJ2-2; a possible D gene is TRBD2 (5 bases). Sequencing input: peripheral blood. This TCR came from a woman of 80 years or more with COVID-19, enrolled during active disease. The CDR3: CASSEAATGELFF. CDR3 nucleotide sequence: TGCGCCAGCAGTGAAGCGGCCACCGGGGAGCTGTTTTTT.